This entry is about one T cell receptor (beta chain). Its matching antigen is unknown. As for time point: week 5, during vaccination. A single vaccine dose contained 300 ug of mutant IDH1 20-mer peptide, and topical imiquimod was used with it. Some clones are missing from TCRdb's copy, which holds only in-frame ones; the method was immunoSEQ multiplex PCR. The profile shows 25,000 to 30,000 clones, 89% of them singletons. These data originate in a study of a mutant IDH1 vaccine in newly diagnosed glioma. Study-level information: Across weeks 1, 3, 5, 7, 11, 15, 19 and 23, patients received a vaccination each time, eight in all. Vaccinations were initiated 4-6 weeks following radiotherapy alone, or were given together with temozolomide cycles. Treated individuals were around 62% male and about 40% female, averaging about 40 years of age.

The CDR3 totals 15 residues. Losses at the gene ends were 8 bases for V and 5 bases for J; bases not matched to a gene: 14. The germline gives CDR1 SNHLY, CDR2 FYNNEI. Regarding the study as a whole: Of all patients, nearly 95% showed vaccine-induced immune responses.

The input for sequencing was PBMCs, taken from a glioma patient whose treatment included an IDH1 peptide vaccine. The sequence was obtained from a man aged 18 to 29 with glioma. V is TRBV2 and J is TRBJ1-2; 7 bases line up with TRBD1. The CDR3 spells CASSFGTADVYGYTF. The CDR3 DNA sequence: TGTGCCAGCTCCTTTGGGACAGCCGACGTTTATGGCTACACCTTC.